The entry that follows covers one T cell receptor (beta chain) sequence. The source of the sample is a study of cytomegalovirus exposure and HLA in healthy donors. Vbeta (60) and Jbeta (13) primers were used in the PCR. Sequencing was performed with immunoSEQ multiplex PCR; in TCRdb, only in-frame clones are kept and a portion is missing. The profile shows 95,000 to 150,000 clones, more than 70% of them singletons. The CDR3 is 13 residues long. From germline, CDR1 is LNHNV and CDR2 YYDKDF (reference sequence). V was trimmed by 1 base and J by 5 bases, leaving 6 bases between them. The sequencing input was PBMCs. The chain couples TRBV15 to TRBJ1-5; no firm D call. This sequence originates from a man aged 45-65 years in good health and CMV-seronegative. This CDR3 is CATSRGEDQPQHF. In DNA form, the CDR3 reads TGTGCCACCAGCAGAGGCGAGGATCAGCCCCAGCATTTT.